These T cell receptor beta chains were read from a single sample in a study of blood T cell repertoires in COVID-19. Here immunoSEQ multiplex PCR was the method, and the copy in TCRdb shows in-frame clones only, minus some. The table includes some 80,000 clones, about four fifths detected once. Source material: peripheral blood. The source of these receptors is a woman of 80 years or more with active or convalescent COVID-19. Both conserved end residues are part of each CDR3. Each record gives: D gene, J gene, clone size, V gene, CDR3 protein, CDR3 DNA. The D gene is left open where the match is weak. Only some rows state a clone size, as once, few, many or a class for expanded clones.

d_gene: TRBD2; j_gene: TRBJ2-7; abundance: once; v_gene: TRBV7-9; CDR3aa: CASTYPGGNEQYF; CDR3nt: TGTGCCAGCACTTACCCCGGGGGGAACGAGCAGTACTTC
d_gene: TRBD2; j_gene: TRBJ2-3; abundance: NA; v_gene: TRBV7-3; CDR3aa: CASSPSPLAASTDTQYF; CDR3nt: TGTGCCAGCAGCCCAAGTCCCCTAGCGGCTAGCACAGATACGCAGTATTTT
d_gene: NA; j_gene: TRBJ1-4; abundance: NA; v_gene: TRBV4-1; CDR3aa: CASSPLASRKLFF; CDR3nt: TGCGCCAGCAGCCCCCTCGCCAGTCGAAAACTGTTTTTT
d_gene: NA; j_gene: TRBJ1-1; abundance: NA; v_gene: TRBV25-1; CDR3aa: CASSPTGERVGEAFF; CDR3nt: TGTGCCAGCAGTCCCACGGGGGAACGTGTTGGTGAAGCTTTCTTT
d_gene: NA; j_gene: TRBJ1-2; abundance: once; v_gene: TRBV7-9; CDR3aa: CASSLGEYGYTF; CDR3nt: TGTGCCAGCAGCTTAGGCGAATATGGCTACACCTTC
d_gene: TRBD2; j_gene: TRBJ2-3; abundance: NA; v_gene: TRBV28; CDR3aa: CASSDSGTRRDTQYF; CDR3nt: TGTGCCAGCAGTGATAGCGGGACCCGGAGAGATACGCAGTATTTT
d_gene: NA; j_gene: TRBJ1-3; abundance: NA; v_gene: TRBV5-4; CDR3aa: CASSRAGASGNTIYF; CDR3nt: TGTGCCAGCAGCCGGGCGGGGGCCTCTGGAAACACCATATATTTT
d_gene: NA; j_gene: TRBJ1-3; abundance: NA; v_gene: TRBV19; CDR3aa: CASSIFDNSGNTIYF; CDR3nt: TGTGCCAGTAGTATATTCGACAACTCTGGAAACACCATATATTTT
d_gene: NA; j_gene: TRBJ2-1; abundance: NA; v_gene: TRBV6-2/TRBV6-3; CDR3aa: CASSYRRSGIQYNEQFF; CDR3nt: TGTGCCAGCAGTTACAGACGATCGGGAATCCAATACAATGAGCAGTTCTTC
d_gene: NA; j_gene: TRBJ1-1; abundance: once; v_gene: TRBV12-3/TRBV12-4; CDR3aa: CASSSGFPEAFF; CDR3nt: TGTGCCAGCAGTTCAGGGTTCCCTGAAGCTTTCTTT
d_gene: TRBD2; j_gene: TRBJ2-1; abundance: few; v_gene: TRBV29-1; CDR3aa: CSVVRGLAVYNEQFF; CDR3nt: TGCAGCGTTGTACGCGGACTAGCGGTATACAATGAGCAGTTCTTC
d_gene: TRBD2; j_gene: TRBJ2-7; abundance: NA; v_gene: TRBV28; CDR3aa: CASSTSGRAPYEQYF; CDR3nt: TGTGCCAGCAGTACTAGCGGGAGGGCCCCCTACGAGCAGTACTTC
d_gene: NA; j_gene: TRBJ2-6; abundance: NA; v_gene: TRBV6-5; CDR3aa: CASSSPRSSGANVLTF; CDR3nt: TGTGCCAGCAGTTCTCCTAGATCCTCTGGGGCCAACGTCCTGACTTTC
d_gene: NA; j_gene: TRBJ2-3; abundance: NA; v_gene: TRBV6-6; CDR3aa: CASSYSREDTQYF; CDR3nt: TGTGCCAGCAGTTACTCTCGCGAAGATACGCAGTATTTT
d_gene: NA; j_gene: TRBJ1-2; abundance: NA; v_gene: TRBV7-2; CDR3aa: CASSQGMGAENAF; CDR3nt: TGTGCCAGCAGCCAGGGAATGGGGGCAGAGAACGCCTTC
d_gene: TRBD1; j_gene: TRBJ1-5; abundance: few; v_gene: TRBV19; CDR3aa: CASSGQGNGLYQPQHF; CDR3nt: TGTGCCAGTAGCGGACAGGGTAATGGCTTGTATCAGCCCCAGCATTTT
d_gene: NA; j_gene: TRBJ1-2; abundance: NA; v_gene: TRBV12-3/TRBV12-4; CDR3aa: CASSLDQGYGYTF; CDR3nt: TGTGCCAGCAGTTTAGACCAGGGATATGGCTACACCTTC
d_gene: TRBD1; j_gene: TRBJ2-7; abundance: NA; v_gene: TRBV5-6; CDR3aa: CASSTPGTGGYEQYF; CDR3nt: TGTGCCAGCAGCACTCCCGGGACAGGGGGATACGAGCAGTACTTC
d_gene: NA; j_gene: TRBJ2-3; abundance: once; v_gene: TRBV7-9; CDR3aa: CASSLGQTFADTQYF; CDR3nt: TGTGCCAGCAGCCTAGGACAGACTTTTGCAGATACGCAGTATTTT
d_gene: TRBD2; j_gene: TRBJ2-1; abundance: NA; v_gene: TRBV28; CDR3aa: CASSPGTSGSYEQFF; CDR3nt: TGTGCCAGCAGCCCCGGGACTAGCGGGAGTTATGAGCAGTTCTTC
d_gene: TRBD1; j_gene: TRBJ1-1; abundance: once; v_gene: TRBV7-2; CDR3aa: CASTRPGQGWHTEAFF; CDR3nt: TGTGCCAGCACCCGACCGGGACAGGGGTGGCACACTGAAGCTTTCTTT
d_gene: TRBD1; j_gene: TRBJ1-4; abundance: NA; v_gene: TRBV7-8; CDR3aa: CASSLVDRGQELFF; CDR3nt: TGTGCCAGCAGCTTAGTGGACAGGGGCCAGGAACTGTTTTTT
d_gene: NA; j_gene: TRBJ2-3; abundance: few; v_gene: TRBV28; CDR3aa: CASSLGVFGRGDTQYF; CDR3nt: TGTGCCAGCAGTTTAGGGGTTTTCGGGAGAGGAGATACGCAGTATTTT